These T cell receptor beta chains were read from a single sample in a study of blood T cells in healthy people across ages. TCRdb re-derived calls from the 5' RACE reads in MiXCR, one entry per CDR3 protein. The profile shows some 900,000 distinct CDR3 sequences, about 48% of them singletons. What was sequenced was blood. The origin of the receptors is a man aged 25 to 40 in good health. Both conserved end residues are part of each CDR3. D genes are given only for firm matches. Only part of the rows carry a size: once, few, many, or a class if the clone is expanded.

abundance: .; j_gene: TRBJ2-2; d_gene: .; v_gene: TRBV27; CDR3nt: TGTGCCAGCAGTTTAGCAGGATCGCTATTCACCGGGGAGCTGTTTTTT; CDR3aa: CASSLAGSLFTGELFF
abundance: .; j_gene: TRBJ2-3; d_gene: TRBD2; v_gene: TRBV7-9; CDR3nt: TGTGCCAGCGGCTTAACTAGCGGGGGGGCAGATACGCAGTATTTT; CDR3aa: CASGLTSGGADTQYF
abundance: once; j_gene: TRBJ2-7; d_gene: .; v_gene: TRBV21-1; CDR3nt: TGTGCCAGCAGCATTAACGGCTCCTACGAGCAGTACTTC; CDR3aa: CASSINGSYEQYF
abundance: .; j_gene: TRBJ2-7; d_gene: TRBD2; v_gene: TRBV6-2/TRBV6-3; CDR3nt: TGTGCCAGCAGTAGGATGGGGACTAGCAGGACCTACGAGCAGTACTTC; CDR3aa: CASSRMGTSRTYEQYF
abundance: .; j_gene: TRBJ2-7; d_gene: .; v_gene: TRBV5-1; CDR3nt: TGCGCCAGCCAACCAGAGACAGAGAACTACGAGCAGTACTTC; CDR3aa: CASQPETENYEQYF
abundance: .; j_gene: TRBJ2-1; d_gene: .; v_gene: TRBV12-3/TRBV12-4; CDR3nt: TGTGCCAGCAGTTTGCCTAGCAGCTCCTACAATGAGCAGTTCTTC; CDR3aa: CASSLPSSSYNEQFF
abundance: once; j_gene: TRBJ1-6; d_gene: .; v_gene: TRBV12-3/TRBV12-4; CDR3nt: TGTGCCAGCACTAAGAATAATTCACCCCTCCACTTT; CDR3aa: CASTKNNSPLHF
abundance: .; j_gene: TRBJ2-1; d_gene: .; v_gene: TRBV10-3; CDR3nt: TGTGCCATCAGTGGTAGCAATGAGCAGTTCTTC; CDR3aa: CAISGSNEQFF
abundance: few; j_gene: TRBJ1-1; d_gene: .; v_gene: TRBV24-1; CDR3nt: TGTGCCACCCCCGGGCGGGAGGGACTGAACACTGAAGCTTTCTTT; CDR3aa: CATPGREGLNTEAFF
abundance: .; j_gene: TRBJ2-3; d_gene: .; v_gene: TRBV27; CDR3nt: TGTGCCAGCAGCCTCCTACTAGATACGCAGTATTTT; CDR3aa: CASSLLLDTQYF
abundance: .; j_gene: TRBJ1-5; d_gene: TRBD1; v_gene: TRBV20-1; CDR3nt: TGCAGTGCCCTCGATTCGGACAGGGGAGGACAGCCCCAGCATTTT; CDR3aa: CSALDSDRGGQPQHF
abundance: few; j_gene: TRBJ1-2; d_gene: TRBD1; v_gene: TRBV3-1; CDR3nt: TGTGCCAGCAGCCAAGGGTCAGGGGGCAGCTACACCTTC; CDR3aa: CASSQGSGGSYTF
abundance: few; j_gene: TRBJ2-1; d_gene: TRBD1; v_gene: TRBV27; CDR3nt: TGTGCCAGCAGTCCCCTAACAGGGGTGGGGAATGAGCAGTTCTTC; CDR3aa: CASSPLTGVGNEQFF
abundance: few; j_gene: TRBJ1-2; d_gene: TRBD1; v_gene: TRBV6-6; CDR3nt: TGTGCCAGCAGCTCAACCGGACAGGGTATCTATGGCTACACCTTC; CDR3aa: CASSSTGQGIYGYTF
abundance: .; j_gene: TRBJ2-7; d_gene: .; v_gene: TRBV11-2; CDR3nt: TGTGCCAGCAGCTTAGGTCCGGACCGATCCTACGAGCAGTACTTC; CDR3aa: CASSLGPDRSYEQYF
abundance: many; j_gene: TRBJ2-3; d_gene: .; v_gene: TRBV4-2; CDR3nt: TGTGCCAGCAGCCAGGAATACACAGATACGCAGTATTTT; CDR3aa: CASSQEYTDTQYF
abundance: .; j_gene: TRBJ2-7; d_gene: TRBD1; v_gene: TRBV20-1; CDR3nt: TGCAGTGCTAGAGGGGGACAGGTCGGCTCCTACGAGCAGTACTTC; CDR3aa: CSARGGQVGSYEQYF
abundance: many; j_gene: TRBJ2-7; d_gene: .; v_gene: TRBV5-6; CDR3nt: TGTGCCAGCAGCTTTATCGACAGGTTCTCCTACGAGCAGTACTTC; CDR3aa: CASSFIDRFSYEQYF
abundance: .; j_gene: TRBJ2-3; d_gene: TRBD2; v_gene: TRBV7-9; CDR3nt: TGTGCCAGCAGGATAGGACTAGCGGGCTTAGATACGCAGTATTTT; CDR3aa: CASRIGLAGLDTQYF
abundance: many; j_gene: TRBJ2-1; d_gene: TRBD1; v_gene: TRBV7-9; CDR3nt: TGTGCCAGCAGCTTACCCCCGGGACAGATCTACAATGAGCAGTTCTTC; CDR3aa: CASSLPPGQIYNEQFF
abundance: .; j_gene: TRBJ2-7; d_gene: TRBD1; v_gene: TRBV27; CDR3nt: TGTGCCAGCAGGCTACGGACAGGGTACGAGCAGTACTTC; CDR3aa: CASRLRTGYEQYF
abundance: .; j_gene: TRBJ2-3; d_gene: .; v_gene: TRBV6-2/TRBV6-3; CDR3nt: TGTGCCAGCAGTTTCAATCATATCACCAGGTTGTCAGATACGCAGTATTTT; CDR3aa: CASSFNHITRLSDTQYF
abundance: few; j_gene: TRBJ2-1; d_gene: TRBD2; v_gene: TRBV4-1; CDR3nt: TGCGCCAGCAGCCAAGTGGATAGCGGGGGCCCAATGTACAATGAGCAGTTCTTC; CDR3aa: CASSQVDSGGPMYNEQFF
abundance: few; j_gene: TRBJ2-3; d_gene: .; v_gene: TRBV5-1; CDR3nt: TGCGCCAGCAGCGGAGGGACAGTCACAGATACGCAGTATTTT; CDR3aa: CASSGGTVTDTQYF
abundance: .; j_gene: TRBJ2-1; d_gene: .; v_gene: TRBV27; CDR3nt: TGTGCCAGCAGTATACAGGGTACCAATGAGCAGTTCTTC; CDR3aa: CASSIQGTNEQFF
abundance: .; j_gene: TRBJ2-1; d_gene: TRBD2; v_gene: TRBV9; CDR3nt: TGTGCCAGCAGCGTAGTGCAGCGGGGGGACGGTGAGCAGTTCTTC; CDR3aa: CASSVVQRGDGEQFF
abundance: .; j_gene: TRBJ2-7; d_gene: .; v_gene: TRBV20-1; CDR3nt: TGCAGTGCTAGTGACAGGCAGATTTTCCACGAGCAGTACTTC; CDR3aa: CSASDRQIFHEQYF
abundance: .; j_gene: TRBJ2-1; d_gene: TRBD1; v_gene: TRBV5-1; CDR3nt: TGCGCCAGCAGCTTTGGCGCCGGGACAGGGGACTACAATGAGCAGTTCTTC; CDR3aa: CASSFGAGTGDYNEQFF
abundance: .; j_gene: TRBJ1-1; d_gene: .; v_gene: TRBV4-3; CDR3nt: TGCGCCAGCAGCCAAGCGCCTCAAGACTTGAACACTGAAGCTTTCTTT; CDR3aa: CASSQAPQDLNTEAFF
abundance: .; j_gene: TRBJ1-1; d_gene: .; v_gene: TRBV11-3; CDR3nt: TGTGCCAGCAGCTGCCCGGGGACTGAAGCTTTCTTT; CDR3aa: CASSCPGTEAFF
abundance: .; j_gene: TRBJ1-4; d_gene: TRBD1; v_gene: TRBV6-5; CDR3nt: TGTGCCAGCAGCAGAGGACAGGGGTATAATGAAAAACTGTTTTTT; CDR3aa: CASSRGQGYNEKLFF
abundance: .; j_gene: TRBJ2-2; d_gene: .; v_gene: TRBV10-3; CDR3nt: TGTGCCATCAGTGAGCGGACCAACGGGGAGCTGTTTTTT; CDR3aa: CAISERTNGELFF
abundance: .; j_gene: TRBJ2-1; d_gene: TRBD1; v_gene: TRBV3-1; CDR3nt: TGTGCCAGCAGCCAAGTAGGACAGGGATTGCATGAGCAGTTCTTC; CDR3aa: CASSQVGQGLHEQFF
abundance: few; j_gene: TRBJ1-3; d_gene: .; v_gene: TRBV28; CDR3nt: TGTGCCAGCAGTTTATTAGGAAACACCATATATTTT; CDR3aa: CASSLLGNTIYF
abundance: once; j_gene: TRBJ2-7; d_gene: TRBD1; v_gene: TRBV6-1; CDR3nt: TGTGCCAGCAGTGAAGCGTGGACAGGGGGCTTCTACGAGCAGTACTTC; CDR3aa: CASSEAWTGGFYEQYF
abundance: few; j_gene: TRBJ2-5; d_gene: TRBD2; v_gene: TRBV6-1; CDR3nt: TGTGCCAGCAGTGAAGCGGTGGGGACTAGCAACTCTCAGACCCAGTACTTC; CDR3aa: CASSEAVGTSNSQTQYF
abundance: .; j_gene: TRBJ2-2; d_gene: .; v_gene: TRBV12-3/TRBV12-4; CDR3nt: TGTGCCAGCAGTCCCTTCGACCGTCACACCGGGGAGCTGTTTTTT; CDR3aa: CASSPFDRHTGELFF
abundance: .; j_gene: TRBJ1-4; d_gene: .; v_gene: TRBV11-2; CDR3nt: TGTGCCAGCAGCCCCGGGACGACATTAGGAAATGAAAAACTGTTTTTT; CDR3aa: CASSPGTTLGNEKLFF
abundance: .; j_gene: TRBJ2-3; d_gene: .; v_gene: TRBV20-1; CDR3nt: TGCAGTGCCAGAACCCGGGGTGCAGATACGCAGTATTTT; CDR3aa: CSARTRGADTQYF
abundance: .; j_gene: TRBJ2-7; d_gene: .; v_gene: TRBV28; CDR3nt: TGTGCCAGCAGTTTCGGGGTTAGGGGGGGCCGGTACGAGCAGTACTTC; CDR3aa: CASSFGVRGGRYEQYF
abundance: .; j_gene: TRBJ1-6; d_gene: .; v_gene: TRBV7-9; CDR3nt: TGTGCCAGCAGCTCCCAATCGGTGGCAGCTTCACCCCTCCACTTT; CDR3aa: CASSSQSVAASPLHF
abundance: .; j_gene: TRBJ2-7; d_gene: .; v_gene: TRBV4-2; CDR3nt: TGTGCCAGCAGCCAAGATCAGTTCGAGCAGTACTTC; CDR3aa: CASSQDQFEQYF
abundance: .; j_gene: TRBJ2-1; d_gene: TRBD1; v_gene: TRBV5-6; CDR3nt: TGTGCCAGCAGCTTTGGACAGGGCTCCTACAATGAGCAGTTCTTC; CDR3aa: CASSFGQGSYNEQFF
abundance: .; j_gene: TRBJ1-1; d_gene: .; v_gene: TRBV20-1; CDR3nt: TGCAGTGCTAGAGATGCGGGACGGTCCACTGAAGCTTTCTTT; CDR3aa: CSARDAGRSTEAFF
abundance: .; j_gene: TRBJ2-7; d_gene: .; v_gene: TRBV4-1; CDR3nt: TGCGCCAGCAGCCAAGAGATGGGACGGGGGGCCTCCTACGAGCAGTACTTC; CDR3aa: CASSQEMGRGASYEQYF
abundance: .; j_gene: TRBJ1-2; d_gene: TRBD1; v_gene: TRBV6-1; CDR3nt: TGTGCCAGCAGGGAGGACAGGGGGCGAGGGGGCTACACCTTC; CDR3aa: CASREDRGRGGYTF
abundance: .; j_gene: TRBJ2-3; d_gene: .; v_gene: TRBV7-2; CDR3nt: TGTGCCAGCACCGTTTTGGCTAGCACAGATACGCAGTATTTT; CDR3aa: CASTVLASTDTQYF
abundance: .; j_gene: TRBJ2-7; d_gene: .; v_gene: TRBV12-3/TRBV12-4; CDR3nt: TGTGCCAGCACCCTTACTCCCGCCGAGCAGTACTTC; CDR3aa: CASTLTPAEQYF
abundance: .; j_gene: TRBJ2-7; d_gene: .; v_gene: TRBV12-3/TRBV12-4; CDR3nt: TGTGCCAGCAGTTTCGGTAGTAGCGACTTACCCTACGAGCAGTACTTC; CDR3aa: CASSFGSSDLPYEQYF
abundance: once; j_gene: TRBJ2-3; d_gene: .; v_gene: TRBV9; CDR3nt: TGTGCCAGCAGCGGAGTAGGCGGAAGCACAGATACGCAGTATTTT; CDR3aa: CASSGVGGSTDTQYF
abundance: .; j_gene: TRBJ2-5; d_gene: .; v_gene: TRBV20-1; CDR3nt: TGCAGTGCTAGAGATGGGAGGCCTCTCGGGGAGACCCAGTACTTC; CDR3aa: CSARDGRPLGETQYF
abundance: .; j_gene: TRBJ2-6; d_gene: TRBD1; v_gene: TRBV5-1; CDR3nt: TGCGCCAGCAGCTGGCCTCGGGACAGCGTAGGCTCTGGGGCCAACGTCCTGACTTTC; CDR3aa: CASSWPRDSVGSGANVLTF
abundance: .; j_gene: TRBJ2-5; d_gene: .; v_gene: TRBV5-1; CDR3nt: TGCGCCAGCAGCTTGGAGGTGGCAGAAGAGACCCAGTACTTC; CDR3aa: CASSLEVAEETQYF
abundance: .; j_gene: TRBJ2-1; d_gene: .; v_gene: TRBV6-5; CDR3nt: TGTGCCAGCAGTTACGGGCGGATCTCCTACAATGAGCAGTTCTTC; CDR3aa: CASSYGRISYNEQFF
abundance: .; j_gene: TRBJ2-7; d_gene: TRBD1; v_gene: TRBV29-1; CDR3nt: TGCAGCGTTGAAGATGACAGGGGCGATGAGCAGTACTTC; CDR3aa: CSVEDDRGDEQYF
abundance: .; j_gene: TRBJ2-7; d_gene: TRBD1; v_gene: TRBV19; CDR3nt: TGTGCCACTTCCACAGGGGGCACCGCACCTTCCTACGAGCAGTACTTC; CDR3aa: CATSTGGTAPSYEQYF
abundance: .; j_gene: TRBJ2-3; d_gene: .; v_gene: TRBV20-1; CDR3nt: TGCAGTGCTAGAGAGTGGACCGCACGGTCGGCAGATACGCAGTATTTT; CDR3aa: CSAREWTARSADTQYF
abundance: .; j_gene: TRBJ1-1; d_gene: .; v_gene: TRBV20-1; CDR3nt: TGCAGTGCCGGGAGGGGCTCGAACACTGAAGCTTTCTTT; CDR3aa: CSAGRGSNTEAFF
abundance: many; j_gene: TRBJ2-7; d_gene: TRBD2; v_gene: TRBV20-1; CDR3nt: TGCAGTGCCATCCTTAGCGGGGGGGCCGGCTACGAGCAGTACTTC; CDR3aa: CSAILSGGAGYEQYF